This TCR beta chain originates from a study of immune evolution from preneoplasia to lung adenocarcinoma. Study observations and caveats: Normal lung had highest clonality; later lesions appeared denser, more diverse.

The method was immunoSEQ multiplex PCR; TCRdb's version includes in-frame clones alone and lacks a portion of them. Of 4,100 or so clones in the sample, about 85% were seen once. This clone came up once. What it binds is not known. The sample was FFPE minimally invasive lung adenocarcinoma tissue. This TCR derives from a donor older than 65 with lung adenocarcinoma.

This CDR3 reads CASSQEGYYGYTF. The CDR3 nucleotides read TGCGCCAGCAGCCAAGAGGGCTACTATGGCTACACCTTC. V usage is TRBV4-1 and J usage is TRBJ1-2; unclear D gene. CDR1 is MGHRA and CDR2 is YSYEKL in the germline V gene. V lost 0 bases to trimming and J lost 3 bases, with 5 bases between them. The CDR3 consists of 13 residues.